Given below is one TCR beta chain in context. This clone's antigen is unknown. No base quality information exists; no much larger clone differs at one position. The CDR3 regions of human TCRbeta chains were analyzed by immunosequencing. As for the original processing: Repertoire TCRs were matched against a reference library of SARS-CoV-2-specific TCRs generated with the MIRA antigen-specificity platform. Breadth meant the fraction of unique TCRs that were SARS-CoV-2-associated, whereas depth meant the fraction of total T cells that were SARS-CoV-2-associated. Using the MIRA data, every spike-specific TCR was mapped to the spike region that the TCR reacted to and assigned to either a CD4 or a CD8 class. Log10-transformed breadth and depth values were compared by one-way ANOVA with Sidak's multiple comparisons tests. The table comes from immuneACCESS by way of TCRdb, which keeps in-frame sequences with V and J called. Part of the clones is missing from these tables; in studies checked, under half for an unresolved V gene and the rest for unknown reasons. The V and J calls and clone size were taken over from that table, and D and trimming were inferred from the DNA. The sample table holds 98,000 or so clones, of which 86% were seen once. Together, the top ten hold roughly 3.3% of the sample.

The sample comes from a study of T cell responses to AZD1222 COVID-19 vaccine (dated by TCRdb to the early 2020s). At the level of the whole study: TCR sequencing was performed for some 250 trial participants, of whom some 200 were given two doses of AZD1222 and approximately 25 were given two doses of MenACWY control vaccine. Enrollment into the trials was organized by age into subgroups of 18-55, 56-69 and 70-plus years, and those subgroups contained around 150, 28 and 57 TCR-sequenced participants, respectively. Summary of the overall study and its limitations: Participants were mostly white British, with more females than males. The authors suggested clonal diversity may have been underestimated. A significant rise in spike-specific TCR breadth and depth was observed after two AZD1222 doses relative to day 0 and relative to MenACWY recipients. In the small 56-69-year group, the increase in depth fell short of significance, most likely because of low power. Because no samples from the day 14 peak response were available, repertoires could be characterized only after the peak T cell response. Only a handful of AZD1222 recipients were SARS-CoV-2 seropositive at baseline, limiting conclusions about previously exposed vaccinees. The vaccine-associated CD4 TCRs covered the entire spike protein, and the dominant responses fell in regions 160-218 and 743-854. Epitopes outside the regions mutated in the B.1.351 and B.1.1.7 variants were reportedly recognized by nearly half of the unique spike-specific TCRs.

Sample time point, as interpreted from the label and publication: about 28 days (+/-7) after the second vaccine dose. Per the publication, the treatment or condition label means: meningococcal conjugate vaccine given as trial control. The vaccinee samples were drawn from two UK trials, COV001 and COV002, one of which was a single-blind randomized controlled phase 2/3 trial testing AZD1222 (ChAdOx1 nCoV-19) in healthy adults. For TCRbeta chain sequencing, PBMC samples from trial participants were taken at day 0 and at day 28 after the second dose. CDR3 length: 15 amino acids, cysteine to phenylalanine. The entry retains the CDR3 DNA only, 45 bases that are in frame from base 1. The trim is 1 base for V and 1 base for J, with a gap of 8 bases between the germline ends. The CDR1 and CDR2 encoded by the germline V gene are SGHTA and FQGNSA.

This receptor was identified in an adult who received the MenACWY meningococcal vaccine as a control. The receptor chain draws on TRBV7-2 and TRBJ2-1; too little of a D gene remains to name it. Sequenced material: peripheral blood, taken 28 days after the second dose of the MenACWY control vaccine. The nucleotide sequence reads TGTGCCAGCAGCTTAGGGTCGGGTTCCTACAATGAGCAGTTCTTC. Translated, it reads CASSLGSGSYNEQFF.